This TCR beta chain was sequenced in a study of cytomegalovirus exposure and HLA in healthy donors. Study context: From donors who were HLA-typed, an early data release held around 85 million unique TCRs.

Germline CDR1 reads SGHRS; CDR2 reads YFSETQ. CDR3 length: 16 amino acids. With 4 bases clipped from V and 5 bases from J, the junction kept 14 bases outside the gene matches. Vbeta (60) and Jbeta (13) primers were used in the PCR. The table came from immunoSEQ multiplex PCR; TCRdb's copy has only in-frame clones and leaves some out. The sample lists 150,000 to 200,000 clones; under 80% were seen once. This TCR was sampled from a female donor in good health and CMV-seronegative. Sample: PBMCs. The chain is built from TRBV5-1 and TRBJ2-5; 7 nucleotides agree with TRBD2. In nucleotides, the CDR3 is TGCGCCAGCAGCGCAACTCGGGGGGAATTAGGGGAGACCCAGTACTTC. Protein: CASSATRGELGETQYF.